This T cell receptor (beta chain) was sequenced in a study of T cell responses to AZD1222 COVID-19 vaccine (dated by TCRdb to 2020 to 2022). Notes on the research overall: Because spike-specific TCR depth and breadth did not differ between the two schedules, AZD1222 recipients who got a second dose at roughly 4 weeks were pooled with those who got a second dose at roughly 12 weeks. TCR sequencing covered some 250 trial participants: approximately 200 given two doses of AZD1222 and around 25 given two doses of MenACWY control vaccine. Trial participants were enrolled by age into subgroups of 18-55, 56-69 and 70-plus years, and roughly 150, 30 and 60 TCR-sequenced participants, respectively, were included in these subgroups. Overall results and qualifications from the work: Reportedly, almost half of the unique spike-specific TCRs recognized epitopes lying outside the regions that are mutated in the B.1.351 and B.1.1.7 variants. Spike-specific TCR breadth and depth rose significantly after two AZD1222 doses compared with day 0 and with MenACWY recipients. Conclusions about previously exposed vaccinees are limited because only six or seven AZD1222 recipients were SARS-CoV-2 seropositive at baseline. Vaccine-associated CD4 TCRs spanned the whole spike protein, with dominant responses in regions 160-218 and 743-854. No day 14 peak-response samples were available, so repertoires were characterized only after the peak T cell response. Participants were mostly white British, with more females than males. The authors suggested clonal diversity may have been underestimated. In the small 56-69-year group, the increase in depth fell short of significance, most likely because of low power.

CDR1 and CDR2 were assigned from the germline V gene as SGHTA and FQGTGA. The CDR3 numbers 12 residues from cysteine through phenylalanine. The entry retains the CDR3 DNA only, 36 bases that are in frame from base 1. Cut back by 4 bases and 10 bases, the V and J ends lie 12 bases apart. Details on this clone: Its antigen has not been determined. Base qualities are not provided; no much larger clone lies one nucleotide away.

The CDR3 regions of human TCRbeta chains were analyzed by immunosequencing. As for the authors' bioinformatics: Repertoire TCRs were checked for matches against a reference library of SARS-CoV-2-specific TCRs that had been generated using the MIRA antigen-specificity platform. Breadth meant the fraction of unique TCRs that were SARS-CoV-2-associated, whereas depth meant the fraction of total T cells that were SARS-CoV-2-associated. Using the MIRA data, every spike-specific TCR was mapped to the spike region that the TCR reacted to and assigned to either a CD4 or a CD8 class. Log10-transformed breadth and depth values were compared by one-way ANOVA with Sidak's multiple comparisons tests. The clones in this table, taken by TCRdb from immuneACCESS, are in-frame only. Not every clone is retained; where verified, under half of the shortfall comes from an unresolved V gene, and the cause of the rest is unknown. V and J calls and clone size are those listed in that table; D and trimming were worked out from the DNA. This sample comprises 95,000 to 150,000 clones, roughly 88% of them detected only once. Of the sample, 4% to 5.5% falls within the top ten clones.

This specimen's time point label, per the study, means: baseline before first vaccination. The vaccinee samples were drawn from two UK trials, COV001 and COV002, one of which was a single-blind randomized controlled phase 2/3 trial testing AZD1222 (ChAdOx1 nCoV-19) in healthy adults. For TCRbeta chain sequencing, PBMC samples from trial participants were taken at day 0 and at day 28 after the second dose. The sequence was obtained from an adult in good health. Material: peripheral blood, obtained on day 0 of AZD1222 vaccination. Recombination joined TRBV7-3 with TRBJ2-3; the D gene is not confidently resolved. The CDR3 reads CASSSLGLPQYF. The sequenced DNA: TGTGCCAGCAGCTCCTTGGGCTTACCGCAGTATTTT.